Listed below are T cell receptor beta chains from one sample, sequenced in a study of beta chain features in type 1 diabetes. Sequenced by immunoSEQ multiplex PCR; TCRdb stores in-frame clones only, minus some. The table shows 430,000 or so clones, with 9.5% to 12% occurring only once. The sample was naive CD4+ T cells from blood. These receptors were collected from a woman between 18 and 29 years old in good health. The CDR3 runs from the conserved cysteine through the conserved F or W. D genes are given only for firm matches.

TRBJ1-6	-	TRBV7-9	CASSAGGGNSPLHF
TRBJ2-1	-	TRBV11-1	CASSPPGTKAYEQFF
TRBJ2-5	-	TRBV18	CASSPDRTETQYF
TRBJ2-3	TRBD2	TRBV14	CASSQGGLAGWFTDTQYF
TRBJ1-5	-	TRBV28	CASSLVDSNQPQHF
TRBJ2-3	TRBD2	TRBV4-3	CASSRGLAGSTDTQYF
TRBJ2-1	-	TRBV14	CASSPLAMSSYNEQFF
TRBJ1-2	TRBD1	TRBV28	CASSPPGQALYGYTF
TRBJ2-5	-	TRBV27	CASSSGNTGTQYF
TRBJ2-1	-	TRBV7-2	CASSLGAGPNEQFF
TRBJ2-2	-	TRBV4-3	CASSQALPNTGELFF
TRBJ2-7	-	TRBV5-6	CASSPGNYEQYF
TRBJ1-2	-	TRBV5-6	CASKGNYGYTF
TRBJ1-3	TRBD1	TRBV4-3	CASSGRQGSGNTIYF
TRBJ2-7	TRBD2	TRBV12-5	CASGLVYSGDGPYEQYF
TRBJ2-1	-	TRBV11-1	CASSLAGSASSYNEQFF
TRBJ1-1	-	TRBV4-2	CASSLERRDTEAFF
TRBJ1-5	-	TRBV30	CAWSVGSTGQPQHF
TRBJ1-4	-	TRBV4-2	CASSQDVWERDEKLFF
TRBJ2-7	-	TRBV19	CASSRTGNEQYF
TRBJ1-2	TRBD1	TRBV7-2	CASSPSTGIYGYTF
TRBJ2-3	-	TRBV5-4	CASSFTPGGTQYF
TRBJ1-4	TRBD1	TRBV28	CASSLGQQNEKLFF
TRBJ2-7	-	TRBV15	CATSRNNRAHYEQYF
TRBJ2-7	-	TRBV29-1	CSGGGPRAWEQYF
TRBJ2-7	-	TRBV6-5	CASSARGSYEQYF
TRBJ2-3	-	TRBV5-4	CASGRRRGVLDTQYF
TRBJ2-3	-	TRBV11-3	CASGLVGSQYF
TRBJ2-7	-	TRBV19	CASSMTLLTYEQYF
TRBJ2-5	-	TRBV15	CATSRRSQETQYF
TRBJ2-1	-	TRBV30	CACPPGGAKAYNEQFF
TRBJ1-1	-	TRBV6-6	CASSYGKNTEAFF
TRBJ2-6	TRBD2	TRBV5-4	CASSYWGRAGANVLTF
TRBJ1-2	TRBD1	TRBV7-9	CASSPDRGGWGYTF